This T cell receptor beta chain was identified in a study of Graves' ophthalmopathy and Graves' hyperthyroidism. From germline, CDR1 is SGHKS and CDR2 YYEKEE (reference sequence). After removal of 4 bases from V and 5 bases from J, the junction contained 7 bases not matched to a gene. The CDR3 sequence is 14 residues long. TCR beta CDR3 amplification used RNA transcripts. The authors performed first-round RT-PCR with HTBI primers and then a second-round multiplex PCR. TCRdb reprocessed the multiplex PCR reads via MiXCR and lists one record per CDR3 protein. The table shows over 650,000 distinct CDR3 sequences, with roughly 41% occurring only once. There are a few counts of this clonotype. The antigen is not known. Points from the study as a whole: Ophthalmopathy progression was predicted by the model at roughly 69% sensitivity and about 74% specificity.

The chain has TRBV5-5 and TRBJ2-5; 8 bases fit TRBD2. This receptor was taken from an adult man with Graves' ophthalmopathy. The sample comprised peripheral blood. CDR3: CASSPNRGGETQYF. Here the CDR3 DNA reads TGTGCCAGCAGCCCAAACCGGGGGGGCGAGACCCAGTACTTC.